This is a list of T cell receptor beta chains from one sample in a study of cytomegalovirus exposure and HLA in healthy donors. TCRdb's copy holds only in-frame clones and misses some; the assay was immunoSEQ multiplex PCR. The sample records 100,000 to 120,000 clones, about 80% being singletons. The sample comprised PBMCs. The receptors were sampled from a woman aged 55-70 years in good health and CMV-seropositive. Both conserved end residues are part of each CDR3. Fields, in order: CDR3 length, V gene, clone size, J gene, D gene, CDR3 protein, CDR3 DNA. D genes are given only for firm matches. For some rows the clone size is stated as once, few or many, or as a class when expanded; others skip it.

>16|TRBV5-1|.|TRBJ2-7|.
CASSGARSSPMLEQYF
TGCGCCAGCAGCGGGGCCCGATCTTCACCCATGTTAGAGCAGTACTTC
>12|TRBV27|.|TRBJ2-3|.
CASSGGRDTQYF
TGTGCCAGCAGCGGGGGTAGGGATACGCAGTATTTT
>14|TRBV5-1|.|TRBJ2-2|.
CASSTGQNTGELFF
TGCGCCAGCAGCACGGGACAGAACACCGGGGAGCTGTTTTTT
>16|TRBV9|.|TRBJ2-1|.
CASSVFQGGGIREQFF
TGTGCCAGCAGCGTATTCCAGGGTGGCGGAATAAGGGAGCAGTTCTTC
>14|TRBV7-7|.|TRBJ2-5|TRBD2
CASSYHSGQETQYF
TGTGCTAGCAGTTATCATAGCGGGCAAGAGACCCAGTACTTC
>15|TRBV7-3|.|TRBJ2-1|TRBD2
CASSRGASGYNEQFF
TGTGCCAGCAGCCGTGGGGCTAGCGGCTACAATGAGCAGTTCTTC
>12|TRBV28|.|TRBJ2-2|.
CASSKLTGELFF
TGTGCCAGCAGTAAATTAACCGGGGAGCTGTTTTTT
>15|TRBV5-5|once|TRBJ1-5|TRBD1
CASSLIPTGNQPQHF
TGTGCCAGCAGCTTGATCCCGACAGGGAATCAGCCCCAGCATTTT
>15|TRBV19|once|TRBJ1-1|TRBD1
CASINRGGPNTEAFF
TGTGCCAGTATCAACAGGGGAGGCCCGAACACTGAAGCTTTCTTT
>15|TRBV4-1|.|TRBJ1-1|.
CASSQGPLGGTEAFF
TGCGCTAGCAGCCAAGGGCCTCTGGGGGGCACTGAAGCTTTCTTT
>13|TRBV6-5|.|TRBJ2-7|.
CASSRAGAYEQYF
TGTGCCAGCAGCCGAGCAGGGGCCTACGAGCAGTACTTC
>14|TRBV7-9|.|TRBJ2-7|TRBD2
CASSFGTSGNWQYF
TGTGCCAGCAGCTTCGGGACTAGCGGGAACTGGCAGTACTTC
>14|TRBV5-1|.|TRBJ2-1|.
CASSLGDNYNEQFF
TGCGCCAGCAGCTTGGGCGATAACTACAATGAGCAGTTCTTC
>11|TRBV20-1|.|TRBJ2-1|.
CTFDYDNEQFF
TGCACCTTTGACTACGACAATGAGCAGTTCTTC
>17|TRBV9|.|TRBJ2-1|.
CASSARSLRGSYNEQFF
TGTGCCAGCAGCGCCCGTTCTTTGCGGGGCTCCTACAATGAGCAGTTCTTC
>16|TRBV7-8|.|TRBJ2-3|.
CASSLRHRDGGDTQYF
TGTGCCAGCAGCTTGCGCCACAGGGACGGGGGGGATACGCAGTATTTT
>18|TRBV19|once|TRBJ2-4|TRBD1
CASSIGQGALLAKNIQYF
TGTGCCAGTAGTATAGGACAGGGGGCCTTACTAGCCAAAAACATTCAGTACTTC
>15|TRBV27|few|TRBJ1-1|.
CASSLRTDLNTEAFF
TGTGCCAGCAGTCTCCGGACAGATTTGAACACTGAAGCTTTCTTT
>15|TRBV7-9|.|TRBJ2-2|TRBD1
CASSSPDRATGELFF
TGTGCCAGCAGCTCCCCGGACAGGGCCACCGGGGAGCTGTTTTTT
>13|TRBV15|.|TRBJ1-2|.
CATSRDTTGGYTF
TGTGCCACCAGCAGAGATACAACAGGCGGCTACACCTTC
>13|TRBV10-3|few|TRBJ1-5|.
CAISVAENQPQHF
TGTGCCATCAGTGTGGCAGAAAATCAGCCCCAGCATTTT
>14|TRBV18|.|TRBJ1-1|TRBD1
CASSGQATNTEAFF
TGTGCCAGCTCCGGACAGGCTACGAACACTGAAGCTTTCTTT
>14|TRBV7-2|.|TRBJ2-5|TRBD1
CASSSRGRWETQYF
TGTGCCAGCAGCAGCAGGGGGCGATGGGAGACCCAGTACTTC
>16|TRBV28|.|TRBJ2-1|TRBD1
CASSLTRGGEGDEQFF
TGTGCCAGCAGTTTAACCCGAGGGGGCGAGGGCGATGAGCAGTTCTTC
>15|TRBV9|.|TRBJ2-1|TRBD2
CASRKSGSTNNEQFF
TGTGCCAGCAGGAAGAGCGGGAGCACGAACAATGAGCAGTTCTTC
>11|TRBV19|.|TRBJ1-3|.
CASSTPNTIYF
TGTGCCAGTAGTACTCCAAACACCATATATTTT
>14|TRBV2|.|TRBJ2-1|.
CASRLTFMRNEQFF
TGTGCCAGCAGGTTGACCTTCATGCGGAATGAGCAGTTCTTC
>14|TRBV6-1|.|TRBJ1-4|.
CASSEALSSFRLFF
TGTGCCAGCAGTGAAGCGCTGTCGAGTTTCCGGCTGTTTTTT
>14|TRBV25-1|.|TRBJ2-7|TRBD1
CASTNGQGSYEQYF
TGTGCCAGCACCAACGGACAGGGATCCTACGAGCAGTACTTC
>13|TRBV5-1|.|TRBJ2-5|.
CASSLPGEETQYF
TGCGCCAGCAGCTTGCCTGGAGAAGAGACCCAGTACTTC
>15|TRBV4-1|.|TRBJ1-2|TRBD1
CASSQSTGVSNGYTF
TGTGCCAGCAGCCAATCTACAGGGGTTTCGAATGGCTACACCTTC
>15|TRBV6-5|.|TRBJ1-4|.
CASSSGQTRGEKLFF
TGTGCCAGCAGTTCGGGACAAACTCGAGGAGAAAAACTGTTTTTT